Each of the 11 T cell receptor beta chains below was sequenced from the same sample in a study of regulatory T cells in long-lasting Graves disease (dated by TCRdb to about 2021). According to the study, the label for this sample's time point signals: newly diagnosed GD, antithyroid drugs for less than 3 months. For both TCR sequencing and RNA sequencing, RNA was extracted from PBMCs in TRIzol. Libraries came from multiplex PCR. TCRdb names Illumina HiSeq 4000 as the instrument used. TCR beta libraries were built with iRepertoire HTBI primers and Arm-PCR amplification of CDR3 regions. The public reads were reprocessed in TCRdb via fastp at Q25 and MiXCR, keeping in-frame beta chains. Rows with one shared CDR3 protein collapse into an entry with the most common genes and DNA. For this sample there are roughly 610,000 distinct CDR3 sequences; around 16% appear just once. 12% of the sample belongs to the ten largest clones.

These records were also assigned to another study, of T cells in Graves' hyperthyroidism and ophthalmopathy.

The sequences come from peripheral blood mononuclear cells (PBMCs), collected at new diagnosis, from a patient treated with antithyroid drugs. The receptors were sampled from a man aged 18 to 35 with Graves disease. Donor details come from another sample of the same person, matched by shared clones.

The chain uses TRBV14 and TRBJ2-1; D gene ambiguous. CDR1 is SGHDN and CDR2 is FVKESK in the germline V gene. The CDR3 is 15 residues long. Trimming removed 4 bases at V and 0 bases at J, with 10 bases between. CDR3 sequence (DNA): TGTGCCAGCAGCCGATCAGCCTACTCCTACAATGAGCAGTTCTTC. Its translation: CASSRSAYSYNEQFF.

The chain joins TRBV29-1 to TRBJ2-5, with D possibly matching TRBD1 (6 bases). Germline-derived CDR1 and CDR2 are SQVTM and ANQGSEA. Trimming took 7 bases from V and 3 from J, leaving 18 bases between them. The CDR3 runs to 14 residues. The CDR3 DNA reads as TGCAGCGCCAACAGGGCCGGACATGAAGAGACCCAGTACTTC. This encodes CSANRAGHEETQYF.

The chain has TRBV28 and TRBJ2-3; no clear D gene. V lost 6 bases, J lost 4 bases, and 14 bases lay in between. The CDR3 totals 14 residues. Germline assignment: CDR1 MDHEN and CDR2 SYDVKM. The CDR3 protein is CASSSASPPDTQYF. The CDR3 DNA is TGTGCCAGCAGCTCCGCCTCCCCCCCAGATACGCAGTATTTT.

This clonotype was found many times. V and J are TRBV2 and TRBJ2-7, with D hard to call. The CDR3 has 15 amino acids. Per germline, CDR1 SNHLY and CDR2 FYNNEI. V was trimmed by 1 base and J by 2 bases, leaving 12 bases between them. This CDR3 reads CASSEGAAVTYEQYF. CDR3 nucleotide sequence: TGTGCCAGCAGTGAAGGGGCGGCCGTAACCTACGAGCAGTACTTC.

Many counts were recorded for this clonotype. The V and J genes are TRBV5-5 and TRBJ2-5; D not certain. The germline V gene has CDR1 SGHKS and CDR2 YYEKEE (reference sequence). The CDR3 is made up of 13 amino acids. V lost 4 bases to trimming and J lost 7 bases, with 14 bases between them. The CDR3 loop reads CASSVGSVGTQYF. The CDR3 DNA follows: TGTGCCAGCAGCGTTGGTTCGGTCGGGACCCAGTACTTC.

This clonotype was seen at least ten times. The rearrangement links TRBV5-1 to TRBJ1-1, with TRBD1 matching over 8 bases. CDR1 SGHRS and CDR2 YFSETQ come from the germline V gene. V lost 3 bases and J lost 4; bases outside the gene matches: 5. The CDR3 has 14 residues. CDR3 sequence: CASSSEQGGTEAFF. Written as DNA, the CDR3 is TGCGCCAGCAGCTCAGAACAGGGGGGCACTGAAGCTTTCTTT.

This clonotype was seen repeatedly, ten times or more. The rearrangement links TRBV2 to TRBJ2-1; D ambiguous. V lost 7 bases and J lost 9, with 4 bases in between. There are 9 residues in the CDR3. Per the germline V gene, CDR1 is SNHLY and CDR2 is FYNNEI. The CDR3 loop is CASNPEQFF. CDR3 in DNA: TGTGCCAGCAACCCTGAGCAGTTCTTC.

This clonotype was recorded a few times. The likely explanation is a read error, given a far larger clone one base away. V usage is TRBV6-2 or TRBV6-3 and J usage is TRBJ2-7; the match to TRBD2 covers 8 bases. The CDR3 sequence is 16 residues long. Looked up from germline, CDR1 is MNHEY and CDR2 is SVGEGT. CDR3 in amino acids: CASSSPGLGSASEQCF. As DNA, the CDR3 is TGTGCCAGCAGTTCGCCGGGACTAGGGTCGGCTAGTGAGCAGTGCTTC.

The chain recombines TRBV4-1 with TRBJ1-4, with a weak D call TRBD1 (5 bases). The CDR3 runs to 14 residues. Deletions cut 0 bases from V and 4 bases from J, with 6 bases between. Germline-derived CDR1 and CDR2 are MGHRA and YSYEKL. CDR3 coding DNA: TGCGCCAGCAGCCAAGATGGGGGTAATGAAAAACTGTTTTTT. Translated: CASSQDGGNEKLFF.

This clonotype appeared many times. The V gene is TRBV20-1, the J gene TRBJ2-7; 9 bases are shared with TRBD1. The CDR3 sequence is 13 residues long. V shed 0 bases and J 4 bases; nucleotides not matched to a gene: 1. CDR1 DFQATT and CDR2 SNEGSKA come from the germline V gene (reference sequence). In DNA form, the CDR3 reads TGCAGTGCTAGAGATGGACAGGGGTACGAGCAGTACTTC. Protein: CSARDGQGYEQYF.

Remarks on this clonotype: A much more abundant neighbour one base away suggests this may be a read error. J is TRBJ2-7 and V is TRBV10-3; D ambiguous. Germline-derived CDR1 and CDR2 are ENHRY and SYGVKD. This CDR3 is built from 14 residues. CDR3 region: CATSDRNTAYGQYF. CDR3 DNA sequence: TGTGCCACTTCTGACCGAAACACCGCCTACGGGCAGTACTTC.